This TCR beta chain was recovered during a study of follicular helper T cells after annual influenza vaccination. The V gene's germline CDR1 is LNHDA and CDR2 SQIVND (reference sequence). The V and J ends lost 6 bases and 7 bases respectively, with 18 bases between them. This CDR3 spans 14 amino acids. Generated by immunoSEQ multiplex PCR, the TCRdb table keeps only in-frame clones and is missing some. The sample includes 27,000 or so clones, 80% to 90% of them seen just once. Regarding time point: 2014-2015 season, pre-vaccination. This specimen consisted of CXCR5+ CD38- circulating T follicular helper cells from blood, obtained on the day of influenza vaccination. Sample subset: circulating Tfh, non-naive CD4+CXCR5+PD-1+ (ICOS+CD38+ or ICOS-CD38-). This TCR was sampled from an adult who received the influenza vaccine. V and J are TRBV19 and TRBJ1-2, with a possible D match to TRBD1 (6 bases). In nucleotides, the CDR3 is TGTGCCAGTAGCCGGCCGGAGAACAGGGTTGGCTACACCTTC. Its translation: CASSRPENRVGYTF.